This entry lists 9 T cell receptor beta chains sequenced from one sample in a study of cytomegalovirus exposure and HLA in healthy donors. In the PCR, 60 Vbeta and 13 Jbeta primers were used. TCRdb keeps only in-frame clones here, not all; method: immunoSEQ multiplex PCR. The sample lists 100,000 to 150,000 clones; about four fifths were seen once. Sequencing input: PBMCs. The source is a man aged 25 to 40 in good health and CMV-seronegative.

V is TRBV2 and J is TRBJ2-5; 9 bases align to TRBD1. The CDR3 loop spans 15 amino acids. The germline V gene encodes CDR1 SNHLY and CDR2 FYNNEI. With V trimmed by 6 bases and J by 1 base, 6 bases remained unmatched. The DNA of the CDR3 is TGTGCCAGCAGCCGGACAGGGGCGAGCCAAGAGACCCAGTACTTC. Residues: CASSRTGASQETQYF.

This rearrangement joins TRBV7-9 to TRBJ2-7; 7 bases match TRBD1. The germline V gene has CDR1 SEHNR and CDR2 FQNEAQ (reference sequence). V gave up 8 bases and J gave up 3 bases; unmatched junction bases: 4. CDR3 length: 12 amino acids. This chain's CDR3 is CASGDRDYEQYF. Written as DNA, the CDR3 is TGTGCCAGCGGAGACAGGGACTACGAGCAGTACTTC.

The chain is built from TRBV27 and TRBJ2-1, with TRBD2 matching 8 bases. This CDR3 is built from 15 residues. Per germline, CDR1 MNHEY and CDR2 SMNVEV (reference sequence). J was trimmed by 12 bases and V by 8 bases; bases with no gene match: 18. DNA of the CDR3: TGTGCCAGCGCCGATCATCGGGAGGGCCCGAAAAGGCAGTTCTTC. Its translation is CASADHREGPKRQFF.

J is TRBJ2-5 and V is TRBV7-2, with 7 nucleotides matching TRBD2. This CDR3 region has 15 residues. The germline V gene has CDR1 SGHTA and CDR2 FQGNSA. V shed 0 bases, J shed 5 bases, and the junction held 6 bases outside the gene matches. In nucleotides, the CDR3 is TGTGCCAGCAGCTTAGCTGCGGGAGTTGGGGAGACCCAGTACTTC. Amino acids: CASSLAAGVGETQYF.

This CDR3 is CASSNPPDRGNYEQYF. DNA for the CDR3: TGTGCCAGCAGTAATCCTCCGGACAGGGGCAACTACGAGCAGTACTTC. V usage is TRBV2 and J usage is TRBJ2-7; 9 bases match TRBD1. The trim removed 5 bases at V and 3 bases at J, leaving 11 bases unmatched. CDR1 and CDR2 (germline): SNHLY, FYNNEI. The CDR3 is made up of 16 amino acids.

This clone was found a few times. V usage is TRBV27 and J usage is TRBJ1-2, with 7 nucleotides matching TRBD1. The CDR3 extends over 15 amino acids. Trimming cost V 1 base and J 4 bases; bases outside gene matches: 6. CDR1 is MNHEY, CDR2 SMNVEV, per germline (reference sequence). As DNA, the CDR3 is TGTGCCAGCAGTTTATACCAGGGGGTAACCTATGGCTACACCTTC. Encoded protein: CASSLYQGVTYGYTF.

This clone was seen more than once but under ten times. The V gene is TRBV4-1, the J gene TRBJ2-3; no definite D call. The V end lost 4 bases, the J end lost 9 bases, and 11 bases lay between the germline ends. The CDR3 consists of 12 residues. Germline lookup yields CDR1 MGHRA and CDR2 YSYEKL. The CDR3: CASSPFGSTQYF. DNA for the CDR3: TGCGCCAGCAGCCCCTTTGGTAGCACGCAGTATTTT.

The CDR3 reads CASSLERGERLAGVTSYEQYF. In DNA, the CDR3 is TGTGCCAGCAGCTTAGAGCGGGGGGAGAGACTAGCGGGAGTCACCTCCTACGAGCAGTACTTC. The chain carries TRBV7-6 and TRBJ2-7; 12 positions match TRBD2. CDR1 is SGHVS and CDR2 is FNYEAQ in the germline V gene. V was clipped by 1 base and J by 0 bases; unmatched bases: 16. The CDR3 has 21 amino acids.

The CDR3 protein is CASSDSTGRSNQPQHF. The CDR3 region has the DNA TGTGCCAGCAGCGACAGTACCGGACGGAGCAATCAGCCCCAGCATTTT. The rearrangement uses TRBV28 and TRBJ1-5; TRBD1 is a possible D gene (5 bases). Germline V gives CDR1 MDHEN, CDR2 SYDVKM. The CDR3 has 16 residues. The V end lost 6 bases, the J end lost 1 base, and 16 bases lay between the germline ends.